Here is one TCR beta chain with its context. These data come from a study of shared clonotypes between healthy human individuals. The repertoire was sequenced with immunoSEQ multiplex PCR; TCRdb's copy has only in-frame clones and lacks some. The table lists 450,000 or so clones, around 77% of them singletons. Germline CDR1 is SNHLY and CDR2 is FYNNEI. This CDR3 has 12 amino acids. V lost 6 bases and J lost 4, with 8 bases in between. This sequence joins TRBV2 and TRBJ2-3, with D perhaps matching TRBD1 or TRBD2 (5 bases each). The sequence was obtained from a woman aged 35 to 49 in good health. Some clones in this sample may be carry-over from other donors' samples. The sample consisted of PBMCs. The CDR3 DNA follows: TGTGCCAGCAGGTTGGGGGCAGATACGCAGTATTTT. Translated: CASRLGADTQYF.